One and the same sample provided the 29 T cell receptor beta chains below, sequenced in a study of shared clonotypes between healthy human individuals. Data came from immunoSEQ multiplex PCR; TCRdb stores just in-frame clones and leaves some out. The table lists over 2 million clones, 92% of them singletons, with 0.37% in the top ten. Source material: naive CD4+ T cells from PBMCs. Indicated subset: CD45RA+ positively selected. The receptors derive from a man aged 18 to 35 in good health. Some clones in this sample may be carry-over from other donors' samples.

J is TRBJ1-1 and V is TRBV28; D remains ambiguous. This CDR3 contains 16 residues. Trimming removed 2 bases at V and 6 bases at J, with 19 bases between. Per the germline V gene, CDR1 is MDHEN and CDR2 is SYDVKM. CDR3 in amino acids: CASSLDLRKFSPEAFF. CDR3 DNA sequence: TGTGCCAGCAGTTTAGATCTACGGAAGTTCTCCCCTGAAGCTTTCTTT. Drawing the rest from reference TRBV28 and TRBJ1-1, the complete variable domain is DVKVTQSSRYLVKRTGEKVFLECVQDMDHENMFWYRQDPGLGLRLIYFSYDVKMKEKGDIPEGYSVSREKKERFSLILESASTNQTSMYLCASSLDLRKFSPEAFFGQGTRLTVV.

The genes are TRBV28 and TRBJ1-1; possible D gene TRBD1, 5 bases. CDR3 size: 15 residues. Germline loops: CDR1 MDHEN, CDR2 SYDVKM. Deletions cut 7 bases from V and 5 bases from J, with 20 bases between. CDR3 region: CASTALGGWGTEAFF. Written as DNA, the CDR3 is TGTGCCAGCACGGCCCTCGGGGGGTGGGGGACTGAAGCTTTCTTT.

The chain combines TRBV5-5 with TRBJ2-5; no definite D call. Trimming took off 1 base at V and 2 bases at J, with 9 bases between the two ends. The germline CDR1 and CDR2 sequences are SGHKS and YYEKEE (reference sequence). This CDR3 is built from 14 residues. The DNA of the CDR3 is TGTGCCAGCAGCTTGAGTTTACAGCAAGAGACCCAGTACTTC. Its protein product is CASSLSLQQETQYF.

This clone was picked up one time. The V and J genes are TRBV5-1 and TRBJ2-1, with 9 bases fitting TRBD1. Per the germline V gene, CDR1 is SGHRS and CDR2 is YFSETQ. The ends lost 4 bases at V and 6 bases at J; junction bases unmatched: 2. The CDR3 has 13 residues. CDR3 amino acids: CASSEGQGNEQFF. The CDR3 nucleotides are TGCGCCAGCAGCGAGGGACAGGGCAATGAGCAGTTCTTC.

The genes are TRBV5-8 and TRBJ1-5; TRBD1 agrees at 10 bases. V dropped 2 bases and J dropped 7; count of bases not matched to a gene: 3. CDR3 length: 14 residues. Germline V gene data show CDR1 as SGHTS and CDR2 as YDEGEE. The CDR3 nucleotides are TGTGCCAGCAGCTTAAGACAGGGGGCCCAGCCCCAGCATTTT. Its protein product is CASSLRQGAQPQHF.

V and J are TRBV2 and TRBJ1-1; D gene ambiguous. The length of the CDR3 is 13 residues. Germline assignment: CDR1 SNHLY and CDR2 FYNNEI. Trimming stripped 0 bases from V and 8 bases from J, with 10 bases between. In DNA form, the CDR3 reads TGTGCCAGCAGTGAAGCGAGGGAGATAGAAGCTTTCTTT. Amino acid sequence: CASSEAREIEAFF.

V and J are TRBV28 and TRBJ1-1; D is possibly TRBD1 (6 bases). The CDR3 covers 13 residues. The V gene's germline CDR1 is MDHEN and CDR2 SYDVKM. The V end was cut by 6 bases, the J end by 3 bases, with 11 bases between. The CDR3 coding sequence is TGTGCCAGCAGAACAGGGTTGGACACTGAAGCTTTCTTT. This translates into CASRTGLDTEAFF.

The V gene is TRBV12-5, the J gene TRBJ1-2; 7 bases match TRBD1. This CDR3 region has 15 residues. The trim removed 5 bases at V and 5 bases at J, leaving 11 bases unmatched. Looked up from germline, CDR1 is LGHNT and CDR2 is FRNRAP. CDR3 nucleotides: TGTGCTAGTGGTCCCCCCGAGACAGGGATATATGGCTACACCTTC. Translated, it gives CASGPPETGIYGYTF.

CDR3 loop: CASVGPYGSYEQYF. The CDR3 DNA is TGTGCCAGCGTGGGCCCCTACGGCTCCTACGAGCAGTACTTC. The V and J genes are TRBV27 and TRBJ2-7, with D uncertain. Trimming cost V 8 bases and J 0 bases, with 14 bases left between them. Germline V gives CDR1 MNHEY, CDR2 SMNVEV (reference sequence). The CDR3 extends over 14 amino acids.

This chain connects TRBV7-2 to TRBJ1-2, with D unresolved. The CDR3 runs 12 residues. V was pared by 5 bases and J by 7 bases, with 11 bases between. Per germline, CDR1 SGHTA and CDR2 FQGNSA. The CDR3 DNA reads TGTGCCAGCAGCCCGCTCGGAGCTGGCTACACCTTC. The encoded protein is CASSPLGAGYTF.

With regard to this clone: Other DNA sequences in this sample translate to the same CDR3. Here the CDR3 reads CSVAGRTYNEQFF. The CDR3 DNA is TGCAGCGTAGCGGGTCGGACCTACAATGAGCAGTTCTTC. This chain uses TRBV29-1 with TRBJ2-1; D perhaps matches TRBD2 (6 bases). The CDR3 totals 13 residues. Per the germline V gene, CDR1 is SQVTM and CDR2 is ANQGSEA. V shed 6 bases and J shed 2 bases, with 11 bases lying between them.

The CDR3 DNA is TGCGCCAGCAGCCCACCTTGGGGGACCCAGCATTTT. This encodes CASSPPWGTQHF. The chain employs TRBV4-1 and TRBJ1-5; weak D call: TRBD1 (5 bases). Per germline, CDR1 MGHRA and CDR2 YSYEKL. CDR3 length: 12 residues. V was pared by 4 bases and J by 11 bases, with 12 bases between.

This clone has a handful of counts. The CDR3 reads CASSRDSYNQPQHF. The CDR3 DNA is TGTGCCAGTAGTCGGGACAGCTACAATCAGCCCCAGCATTTT. This chain connects TRBV19 to TRBJ1-5; the match to TRBD1 covers 7 bases. The CDR3 loop spans 14 amino acids. V was pared by 5 bases and J by 3 bases, with 4 bases of the junction left unmatched. Germline values: CDR1 LNHDA, CDR2 SQIVND (reference sequence).

V is TRBV11-2 and J is TRBJ2-3; no firm D call. This CDR3 has 13 amino acids. Germline values: CDR1 SGHAT, CDR2 FQNNGV. Trimming cost V 4 bases and J 2 bases, with 7 bases left between them. In nucleotides, the CDR3 is TGTGCCAGCAGCTCATTTGACACAGATACGCAGTATTTT. As protein: CASSSFDTDTQYF. Combining the CDR3 with reference TRBV11-2 and TRBJ2-3 gives the whole variable domain EAGVAQSPRYKIIEKRQSVAFWCNPISGHATLYWYQQILGQGPKLLIQFQNNGVVDDSQLPKDRFSAERLKGVDSTLKIQPAKLEDSAVYLCASSSFDTDTQYFGPGTRLTVL.

The rearrangement joins TRBV6-1 to TRBJ2-5, with 12 bases lining up with TRBD2. Germline assignment: CDR1 MNHNS and CDR2 SASEGT. The J segment lost 2 bases and the V segment lost 6 bases, leaving 4 bases of the junction unmatched. This CDR3 is built from 15 residues. The CDR3 loop is CASRPSGRAQETQYF. In DNA, the CDR3 is TGTGCCAGCAGACCTAGCGGGAGGGCACAAGAGACCCAGTACTTC.

The chain recombines TRBV5-4 with TRBJ2-5; 9 bases are shared with TRBD2. V was pared by 1 base and J by 1 base, with 2 bases of the junction left unmatched. CDR3 length: 15 residues. The germline V gene encodes CDR1 SGHNT and CDR2 YYREEE (reference sequence). The CDR3 reads CASSLKLAGQETQYF. CDR3 nucleotides: TGTGCCAGCAGCTTGAAACTAGCGGGCCAAGAGACCCAGTACTTC.

This clone has just one count. The rearrangement uses TRBV28 and TRBJ1-1; perhaps TRBD1 as D (5 bases). The germline V gene encodes CDR1 MDHEN and CDR2 SYDVKM. The CDR3 loop spans 13 amino acids. The ends were cut back, 7 bases at V and 1 base at J, with 10 bases in the middle. The CDR3 region has the DNA TGTGCCAGCACGGTTGGGGCGAACACTGAAGCTTTCTTT. Translation gives CASTVGANTEAFF.

The chain employs TRBV5-1 and TRBJ1-1; D gene unclear. This CDR3 region has 16 residues. Germline assignment: CDR1 SGHRS and CDR2 YFSETQ. Trimming cost V 0 bases and J 1 base, with 13 bases left between them. The CDR3 DNA follows: TGCGCCAGCAGCTTGGCTCCATCGGACCGGAACACTGAAGCTTTCTTT. Amino acids: CASSLAPSDRNTEAFF.

Only one count was recorded for this clone. CDR3 sequence reads: CACGTTNSNQPQHF. The CDR3 DNA sequence: TGTGCCTGTGGGACAACTAATAGCAATCAGCCCCAGCATTTT. This chain uses TRBV30 with TRBJ1-5; D might be TRBD1 (6 bases). The CDR3 totals 14 residues. Germline CDR1 and CDR2: GTSNPN and SVGIG (reference sequence). The V end lost 6 bases, the J end lost 0 bases, and 12 bases lay between the germline ends.

The rearrangement links TRBV7-8 to TRBJ2-4; 9 bases align to TRBD2. The CDR3 contains 14 residues. CDR1 and CDR2 from the germline V gene are SGHVS and FQNEAQ. The V and J ends lost 1 base and 6 bases, in that order; junction bases with no gene match: 1. The DNA of the CDR3 is TGTGCCAGCAGCTTAGTAGCGGGAGTAAACATTCAGTACTTC. This gives the protein CASSLVAGVNIQYF.

The chain is built from TRBV18 and TRBJ1-2; no definite D call. Trimming pared 8 bases from V and 8 bases from J, leaving 21 bases between. CDR1 is KGHSH, CDR2 LQKENI, per germline. The CDR3 is 14 amino acids. CDR3 in DNA: TGTGCCAGCACAGAGGGCAGGCTTGAATGGGGCTACACCTTC. It is translated as CASTEGRLEWGYTF.

This chain links TRBV10-3 with TRBJ2-3; D is undetermined. Germline V gene sequence: CDR1 ENHRY, CDR2 SYGVKD. The V gene lost 2 bases and the J gene lost 3 bases, with 9 bases spanning the gap. The CDR3 is 14 amino acids. The CDR3 DNA reads as TGTGCCATCAGTGAGATCTCGGTGACAGATACGCAGTATTTT. Amino acids: CAISEISVTDTQYF.

The chain couples TRBV7-6 to TRBJ2-7; D not certain. Between the trimmed V and J ends, which lost 5 bases and 5 bases, there was a span of 22 bases. CDR1 and CDR2 (germline): SGHVS, FNYEAQ. The CDR3 loop spans 16 amino acids. The CDR3 sequence is CASSPQVELLGDEQYF. The DNA for the CDR3 is TGTGCCAGCAGCCCCCAGGTTGAGCTCCTTGGAGACGAGCAGTACTTC.

The chain carries TRBV2 and TRBJ2-7, with 9 bases lining up with TRBD1. Germline V gene lookup returns CDR1 SNHLY and CDR2 FYNNEI. The CDR3 runs 16 residues. The trim removed 4 bases at V and 3 bases at J, leaving 10 bases unmatched. The CDR3 DNA follows: TGTGCCAGCAGTGCGGGACAGGGAAGGGCTGGCTACGAGCAGTACTTC. Amino acid sequence: CASSAGQGRAGYEQYF.

The chain couples TRBV7-3 to TRBJ2-1; D possibly matches TRBD1 or TRBD2 (5 bases each). The CDR3 consists of 13 residues. V shed 3 bases and J shed 7 bases, with 10 bases lying between them. Germline V CDR1 and CDR2: SGHTA, FQGTGA. The CDR3 bases are TGTGCCAGCAGCTTGGGGACGCGGAATGAGCAGTTCTTC. Protein: CASSLGTRNEQFF.

The rearrangement uses TRBV5-6 and TRBJ2-5, with D tentatively TRBD2 (5 bases). Germline assignment: CDR1 SGHDT and CDR2 YYEEEE. CDR3 length: 14 amino acids. Trimming left V 0 bases short and J 4 bases short, with 10 bases between. The CDR3 sequence: CASSLEVGLETQYF. The CDR3 DNA follows: TGTGCCAGCAGCTTGGAGGTAGGACTAGAGACCCAGTACTTC.

V and J are TRBV28 and TRBJ1-5; D may be TRBD1 (5 bases). The CDR3 has 14 amino acids. V lost 4 bases and J 11 bases, leaving 18 bases between the germline ends. Germline-derived CDR1 and CDR2 are MDHEN and SYDVKM. CDR3 region: CASSWGRRSTTQHF. The DNA for the CDR3 is TGTGCCAGCAGTTGGGGACGGCGGTCCACGACCCAGCATTTT. The complete variable domain, with remaining parts taken from reference TRBV28 and TRBJ1-5, reads DVKVTQSSRYLVKRTGEKVFLECVQDMDHENMFWYRQDPGLGLRLIYFSYDVKMKEKGDIPEGYSVSREKKERFSLILESASTNQTSMYLCASSWGRRSTTQHFGDGTRLSIL.

The chain couples TRBV7-3 to TRBJ1-2; no firm D call. Trimming removed 2 bases at V and 2 bases at J, with 9 bases between. Germline V gives CDR1 SGHTA, CDR2 FQGTGA. The CDR3 totals 14 residues. This CDR3 reads CASSLGQNNYGYTF. The CDR3 DNA reads TGTGCCAGCAGCTTAGGGCAGAACAACTATGGCTACACCTTC.

In this sample, this clone turned up once. The CDR3 is CASSKGQVRSYNEQFF. The CDR3 coding sequence is TGCGCCAGCAGCAAGGGACAGGTACGCTCCTACAATGAGCAGTTCTTC. The chain joins TRBV5-1 to TRBJ2-1; TRBD1 matches at 8 bases. Losses at the gene ends were 4 bases for V and 0 bases for J; bases not matched to a gene: 6. The germline CDR1 and CDR2 sequences are SGHRS and YFSETQ. The CDR3 consists of 16 residues. Drawing the rest from reference TRBV5-1 and TRBJ2-1, the complete variable domain is KAGVTQTPRYLIKTRGQQVTLSCSPISGHRSVSWYQQTPGQGLQFLFEYFSETQRNKGNFPGRFSGRQFSNSRSEMNVSTLELGDSALYLCASSKGQVRSYNEQFFGPGTRLTVL.